This entry is about one T cell receptor (beta chain). Other DNA sequences in this sample translate to the same CDR3. This sample is part of a study of shared clonotypes between healthy human individuals. Only CD45RO-negative cells positively selected for CCR7 counted as naive CD8 cells, so terminally differentiated effector memory CD45RA+ cells were excluded. The CDR3 consists of 14 residues. Germline values: CDR1 SGDLS, CDR2 YYNGEE. The V end was cut by 0 bases, the J end by 2 bases, with 9 bases between. The data were produced by immunoSEQ multiplex PCR, yet TCRdb's version contains in-frame clones alone and is incomplete. This sample has 1.5 million to 2.5 million clones, with about 95% found just once.

V is TRBV9 and J is TRBJ2-7, with D possibly being TRBD1 or TRBD2 (5 bases each). The source of this sequence is a man between 18 and 29 years old in good health. Sequenced material: naive CD8+ T cells sorted from blood. In DNA, the CDR3 is TGTGCCAGCAGCGTAGGGGGGACCCCCTACGAGCAGTACTTC. It codes for CASSVGGTPYEQYF.